This TCR beta chain is from a study of T-cell memory formation after mild COVID-19. Study outcomes and limitations: Clones that contracted clustered mainly in CM and EM if CD4+ and in EMRA if CD8+. What remained unconfirmed was the SARS-CoV-2 specificity of second-wave clones peaking on day 37. CD4/CD8 balance held among clones contracting day 15 to 85, and later expanders leaned CD4+.

After 5'RACE with constant-segment primers, TCR alpha and TCR beta cDNA libraries carrying sample barcodes and UMIs were obtained. TCRdb used MiXCR to reprocess the 5' RACE reads, holding one entry per CDR3 protein. The table includes roughly 130,000 distinct CDR3 sequences, 15% to 20% detected once. Between the trimmed V and J ends, which lost 5 bases and 8 bases, there was a span of 9 bases. CDR1 and CDR2 from the germline V gene are PRHDT and FYEKMQ (reference sequence). CDR3 length equals 12 residues. The sample holds many counts of this clonotype. Its antigen is not known. Sequenced: PBMCs or a T cell subset sorted from them (not recorded which). The J gene is TRBJ2-2, the V gene TRBV13; D ambiguous. The receptor was isolated from a young man who had mild COVID-19 (a few samples of this study predate the infection). Cell type and time point are not known. Written as DNA, the CDR3 is TGTGCCAGCAGCCTCCCTGGGGGGGAGCTGTTTTTT. This codes for CASSLPGGELFF. Full variable domain (outside the CDR3, taken from reference TRBV13 and TRBJ2-2): AAGVIQSPRHLIKEKRETATLKCYPIPRHDTVYWYQQGPGQDPQFLISFYEKMQSDKGSIPDRFSAQQFSDYHSELNMSSLELGDSALYFCASSLPGGELFFGEGSRLTVL.